The entry below gives a single T cell receptor beta chain sequence along with its context. This record belongs to a study of blood T cell repertoires in COVID-19. This CDR3 contains 13 residues. Germline CDR1 and CDR2: MRHNA and SNTAGT. V lost 4 bases and J lost 7, with 13 bases in between. Per the original data handling: From reference gene primer amplification, estimates of nucleated cell counts were derived. Repertoires were generated with immunoSEQ multiplex PCR, while TCRdb's copy carries only in-frame clones and drops some. The D gene and trimming were derived from the DNA, and the V and J assignments and clone size from that table. The sample consists of some 400,000 clones, about 89% of them appearing once.

The rearrangement uses TRBV6-4 and TRBJ1-2, with D uncertain. This TCR was recovered from a man aged 30 to 45 who had recovered from COVID-19. Material for sequencing was PBMCs or T cells enriched from blood (not recorded which). CDR3 coding DNA: TGTGCCAGCAGTGGAGGGCTAGTCGGTGGCTACACCTTC. Translated, it gives CASSGGLVGGYTF.